The text below deals with one T cell receptor (beta chain). This clone's antigen is unknown. No much larger clone is present one base from it, and per-base qualities are unavailable. The germline V gene (reference sequence) yields LNHNV for CDR1 and YYDKDF for CDR2. The CDR3 goes from the cysteine to the phenylalanine over 14 residues. The sequence is cut down to CDR3 DNA, 42 bases in frame from base 1. Relative to germline, V is 6 bases shorter and J is 6 bases shorter, with 17 bases between their ends. The library was obtained by 5' RACE. Sequenced on an Illumina HiSeq 2000. A universal primer binding site was introduced by template switching, and a unique molecular identifier was present in the final cDNA, enabling accurate counting of TCR cDNA molecules. Specific primers in the conserved constant-segment region were used to synthesize first-strand cDNA for the TCR alpha and beta chains. Each cDNA library was double barcoded, with a SMART-Mk sample barcode plus Illumina barcodes, to control for contamination. Two successive PCR steps introduced TruSeq adapter sequences along with Illumina sample barcodes. The TCR alpha and beta cDNA libraries were sequenced on the Illumina HiSeq platform using custom primers. Per the original workflow: MiGEC processed the raw reads to extract unique molecular identifiers, while MiXCR was used to determine the CDR3 positions. For each individual, recombination models were inferred using an EM algorithm with the repgenHMM and IGoR tools. Shared clonotypes were analyzed with the tcR package in R, and sharing was normalized by the product of cloneset sizes. To study raw recombination free of thymic and clonal selection effects, out-of-frame nonproductive sequences were analyzed. TCRdb reanalyzed the raw reads on its own, using fastp at Q25 for trimming and MiXCR for clone calling, and kept in-frame beta chains. Rows merge per CDR3 protein into single entries with the most common DNA and genes. The V and J calls and clone size are TCRdb's, not the authors'. The sample profile shows 1.5 million or so distinct CDR3 sequences; less than 35% of them were found once. The ten largest clonotypes hold about 0.27% of the sample.

The source of the sample is a study of identical twins (dated by TCRdb to 2016 to 2018). For the wider study: To test whether fetal clonotypes persist, the study used deep sequencing on TCR alpha and beta repertoires from monozygotic twins, unrelated adults of various ages, and cord blood. To rule out contamination, the twin experiments were replicated at different times with different library preparation protocols.

What the study reported, not specific to this receptor: Out-of-frame TCR alpha sequences shared between twins showed an excess of low generation-probability sequences compared with coincidental sharing between unrelated individuals. Excess twin sharing in beta out-of-frame sequences was weaker because fewer shared sequences lowered the signal-to-noise ratio. Abundant cord blood beta clonotypes had fewer insertions, young adult naive repertoires showed a similar but weaker trend, and memory repertoires showed no such trend. Because the same donors could not be followed over many years, the conclusions depended on cross-sectional statistical analysis. In monozygotic twins, recombination models systematically underestimated out-of-frame TCR alpha sharing, but the models matched the sharing seen between unrelated individuals. Invariant T cells such as MAIT and iNKT could partly confound zero-insertion analyses, although diverse VJ usage argued against such confounding for most clonotypes.

All donors were healthy Caucasians. Sequenced sample: cord blood. The source is a newborn girl in good health. The chain links TRBV15 with TRBJ1-1; the D gene is possibly TRBD1, with 5 bases matching. The bases are TGTGCCACCAGGGAGAGAATACAGGCGCCTGAAGCTTTCTTT. Translated, it gives CATRERIQAPEAFF.